The next 20 T cell receptor beta chains were all read from a single sample in a study of blood T cells in healthy people across ages. A J-beta primer mix and a sample-barcoded 5' primer were used in a second PCR of about 7 to 12 cycles. TCRdb re-called the 5' RACE reads with MiXCR, one entry per CDR3 protein. The table has about 780,000 distinct CDR3 sequences, about half seen once. The sample taken for sequencing was blood. The source of these receptors is a man aged 80 or over in good health.

The V and J genes are TRBV30 and TRBJ2-1; D might be TRBD2 (6 bases). Germline CDR1 and CDR2: GTSNPN and SVGIG (reference sequence). The CDR3 consists of 13 residues. Deletions cut 0 bases from V and 7 bases from J, with 10 bases between. The CDR3 sequence is CAWSVVGGNEQFF. The CDR3 bases are TGTGCCTGGAGTGTAGTTGGAGGGAATGAGCAGTTCTTC.

Note on this clonotype: Compared with germline, one end of the junction differs, possibly owing to a read error. The rearrangement joins TRBV20-1 to TRBJ2-7; D is perhaps TRBD2 (7 bases). Germline lookup yields CDR1 DFQATT and CDR2 SNEGSKA (reference sequence). The CDR3 is made up of 15 amino acids. Here the CDR3 reads CSARRRGAGSYEQYF. The CDR3 DNA reads as TGTAGTGCTCGCCGTCGGGGGGCTGGCTCCTACGAGCAGTACTTC.

This clonotype was observed a handful of times. The chain carries TRBV20-1 and TRBJ2-5; D is possibly TRBD2 (6 bases). The V end was cut by 3 bases, the J end by 6 bases, with 20 bases between. The CDR3 contains 15 residues. Per germline, CDR1 DFQATT and CDR2 SNEGSKA (reference sequence). The CDR3 DNA reads as TGCAGTGCTAGCTCCCCTGTGGACGGGAGACAGACCCAGTACTTC. It specifies CSASSPVDGRQTQYF.

The chain recombines TRBV7-6 with TRBJ2-1; TRBD2 aligns across 7 bases. This CDR3 is 15 amino acids long. Germline assignment: CDR1 SGHVS and CDR2 FNYEAQ. Trimming took 5 bases from V and 7 from J; bases not matched to a gene: 11. As DNA, the CDR3 is TGTGCCAGCAGCCCCCGGAGCGGGACGGTGAATGAGCAGTTCTTC. Amino acids: CASSPRSGTVNEQFF.

The gene calls are TRBV6-2 or TRBV6-3 and TRBJ2-6; D gene ambiguous. The CDR3 runs to 15 residues. Germline CDR1 and CDR2: MNHEY and SVGEGT. Trimming left V 1 base short and J 4 bases short, with 8 bases between. The CDR3 reads CASSYWGSGANVLTF. In nucleotides, the CDR3 is TGTGCCAGCAGTTACTGGGGATCCGGGGCCAACGTCCTGACTTTC.

The chain is built from TRBV12-3 or TRBV12-4 and TRBJ2-1, with no clear D. The CDR3 runs 12 residues. Trimming took off 3 bases at V and 10 bases at J, with 10 bases between the two ends. The CDR3 DNA sequence: TGTGCCAGCAGTTTGGTTATCTACGAGCAGTTCTTC. As protein: CASSLVIYEQFF.

There are a few counts of this clonotype. This rearrangement joins TRBV5-5 to TRBJ2-5; 12 bases align to TRBD1. Germline V gene data show CDR1 as SGHKS and CDR2 as YYEKEE (reference sequence). V lost 0 bases to trimming and J lost 11 bases; unmatched junction nucleotides: 8. This CDR3 spans 15 amino acids. CDR3 nucleotides: TGTGCCAGCAGCTTGGGAGGGGACAGGGGGCATGAGCAGTACTTC. Translated: CASSLGGDRGHEQYF.

The chain carries TRBV6-2 or TRBV6-3 and TRBJ2-5; 7 bases align to TRBD2. The CDR3 loop spans 13 amino acids. Germline CDR1 MNHEY, CDR2 SVGEGT. V was pared by 7 bases and J by 9 bases, with 11 bases of the junction left unmatched. The CDR3 spells CASNAGAELAQYF. The CDR3 DNA is TGTGCCAGCAATGCGGGAGCGGAACTTGCCCAGTACTTC.

About this clonotype: Given a much more abundant clone one base away, this may be a read error. This rearrangement joins TRBV7-8 to TRBJ2-1, with TRBD2 matching 10 bases. The CDR3 runs to 18 residues. The junction had 19 bases not matched to a gene; V was cut back by 1 base and J by 13 bases. Germline assignment: CDR1 SGHVS and CDR2 FQNEAQ. The CDR3 sequence: CASSLVRRSGRVLETQFF. CDR3 nucleotides: TGTGCCAGCAGCTTAGTCCGACGAAGCGGGAGGGTGCTGGAGACCCAGTTCTTC.

V usage is TRBV14 and J usage is TRBJ2-1, with 8 bases lining up with TRBD2. The J segment lost 7 bases and the V segment lost 2 bases, leaving 10 bases of the junction unmatched. Germline V gene sequence: CDR1 SGHDN, CDR2 FVKESK. The CDR3 is made up of 16 amino acids. The DNA of the CDR3 is TGTGCCAGCAGCCAACCGCCAGCGGGAGAAGTGAATGAGCAGTTCTTC. It translates to CASSQPPAGEVNEQFF.

The chain links TRBV6-5 to TRBJ1-4; D gene unclear. V dropped 0 bases and J dropped 1 base, with 6 bases sitting between them. Germline lookup yields CDR1 MNHEY and CDR2 SVGAGI. CDR3 length equals 15 residues. This chain's CDR3 is CASSYSTGTNEKLFF. Here the CDR3 DNA reads TGTGCCAGCAGTTACTCGACTGGAACTAATGAAAAACTGTTTTTT.

This clonotype was seen a few times. The chain carries TRBV28 and TRBJ2-7, with 8 nucleotides matching TRBD2. This CDR3 comprises 13 residues. The V gene end was trimmed by 1 base and the J gene end by 6 bases; junction bases not matched to a gene: 2. Germline lookup yields CDR1 MDHEN and CDR2 SYDVKM. Here the CDR3 reads CASSLFGGGEQYF. Here the CDR3 DNA reads TGTGCCAGCAGTTTATTCGGGGGGGGCGAGCAGTACTTC.

This clonotype appeared a few times. The rearrangement uses TRBV12-3 or TRBV12-4 and TRBJ1-5, with D possibly TRBD1 on 5 matching bases. The CDR3 has 14 residues. The V gene lost 3 bases and the J gene lost 5 bases, with 11 bases spanning the gap. Here the CDR3 DNA reads TGTGCCAGCAGTTTTAGCCAGGGCCATCAGCCCCAGCATTTT. Translating it yields CASSFSQGHQPQHF.

The chain carries TRBV7-3 and TRBJ2-1; D possibly corresponds to TRBD1 (6 bases). V was cut by 0 bases and J by 5 bases, with 8 bases left in between. Germline V gene data show CDR1 as SGHTA and CDR2 as FQGTGA. The CDR3 loop spans 14 amino acids. Written as DNA, the CDR3 is TGTGCCAGCAGCTTAACCCGGACAGACAATGAGCAGTTCTTC. Translation gives CASSLTRTDNEQFF.

This clonotype was detected only a few times. The rearrangement links TRBV7-2 to TRBJ2-7, with D unresolved. The DNA end is more similar to TRBJ2-4, so the J call may be wrong. Germline-derived CDR1 and CDR2 are SGHTA and FQGNSA. The CDR3 loop spans 14 amino acids. The CDR3 sequence: CASSSGPKGNIQYF. Here the CDR3 DNA reads TGTGCCAGCAGCTCGGGCCCTAAAGGGAACATTCAGTACTTC.

This clonotype was counted a few times. The chain couples TRBV10-3 to TRBJ2-5; D not resolved. This CDR3 contains 13 residues. V was pared by 2 bases and J by 1 base, with 5 bases between. CDR1 is ENHRY, CDR2 SYGVKD, per germline. The CDR3 region is CAISEGRQETQYF. The DNA of the CDR3 is TGTGCCATCAGTGAGGGTCGCCAAGAGACCCAGTACTTC.

The chain is built from TRBV20-1 and TRBJ2-3, with 8 bases aligning to TRBD2. Germline CDR1 and CDR2: DFQATT and SNEGSKA (reference sequence). J gave up 4 bases and V 0 bases, and 6 bases lay outside the gene matches. This CDR3 spans 15 amino acids. The CDR3 is CSARDGTGGSDTQYF. CDR3 DNA sequence: TGCAGTGCTAGAGATGGGACGGGAGGGTCAGATACGCAGTATTTT.

The V call is TRBV28, the J call TRBJ1-6; D is uncertain. Germline assignment: CDR1 MDHEN and CDR2 SYDVKM. The ends were cut back, 5 bases at V and 0 bases at J, with 14 bases in the middle. This CDR3 comprises 17 residues. The DNA of the CDR3 is TGTGCCAGCAGTCCGTGGAGGGTGAGCTCCTATAATTCACCCCTCCACTTT. The encoded protein is CASSPWRVSSYNSPLHF.

In the case of this clonotype: A single base separates this from a much larger clone, so it may be a read error. The V gene is TRBV5-1, the J gene TRBJ2-7, with a tentative D call TRBD2 (6 bases). From germline, CDR1 is SGHRS and CDR2 YFSETQ. This CDR3 is 16 amino acids long. The V and J ends lost 5 bases and 7 bases respectively, with 25 bases between them. Written as DNA, the CDR3 is TGCGCCAGCAGGGCCGGGAGCGGAGGAACCTACAATGAGCAGTACTTC. It is translated as CASRAGSGGTYNEQYF.

A remark on this clonotype: A read error may be the cause here, since a much bigger clone is one base away. The chain joins TRBV4-2 to TRBJ1-4; D gene uncertain. The ends were cut back, 4 bases at V and 5 bases at J, with 17 bases in the middle. Germline CDR1 and CDR2: LGHNA and YNFKEQ. CDR3 length: 16 amino acids. CDR3 sequence (DNA): TGTGCCAGCAGCCGGTCCTCCGGGATTGTAAATGAAAAACTGTTTTTT. Amino acids: CASSRSSGIVNEKLFF.